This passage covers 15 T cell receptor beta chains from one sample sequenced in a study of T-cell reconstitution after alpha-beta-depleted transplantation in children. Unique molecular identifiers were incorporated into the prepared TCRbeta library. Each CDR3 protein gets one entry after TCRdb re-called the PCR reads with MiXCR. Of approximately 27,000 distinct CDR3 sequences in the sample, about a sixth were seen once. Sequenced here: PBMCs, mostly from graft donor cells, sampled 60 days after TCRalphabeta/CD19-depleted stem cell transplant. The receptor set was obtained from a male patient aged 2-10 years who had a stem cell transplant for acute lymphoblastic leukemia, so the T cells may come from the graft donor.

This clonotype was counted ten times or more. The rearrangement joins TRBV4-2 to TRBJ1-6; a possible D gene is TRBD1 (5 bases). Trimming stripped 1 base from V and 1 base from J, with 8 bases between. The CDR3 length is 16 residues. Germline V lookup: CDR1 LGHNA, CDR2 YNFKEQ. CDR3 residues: CASSQVRGSYNSPLHF. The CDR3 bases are TGTGCCAGCAGCCAAGTTCGGGGGTCCTATAATTCACCCCTCCACTTT.

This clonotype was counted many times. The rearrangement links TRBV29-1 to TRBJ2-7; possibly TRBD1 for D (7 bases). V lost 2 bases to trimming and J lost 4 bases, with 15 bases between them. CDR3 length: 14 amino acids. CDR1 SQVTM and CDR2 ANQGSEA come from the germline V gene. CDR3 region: CSVESQGGPYEQYF. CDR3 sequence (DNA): TGCAGCGTTGAATCGCAGGGGGGTCCTTACGAGCAGTACTTC.

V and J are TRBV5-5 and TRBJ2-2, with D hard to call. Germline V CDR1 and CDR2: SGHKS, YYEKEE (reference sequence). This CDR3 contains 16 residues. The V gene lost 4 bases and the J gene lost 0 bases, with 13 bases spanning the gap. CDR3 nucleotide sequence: TGTGCCAGCAGCAGCCATGTGGTCACGAACACCGGGGAGCTGTTTTTT. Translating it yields CASSSHVVTNTGELFF.

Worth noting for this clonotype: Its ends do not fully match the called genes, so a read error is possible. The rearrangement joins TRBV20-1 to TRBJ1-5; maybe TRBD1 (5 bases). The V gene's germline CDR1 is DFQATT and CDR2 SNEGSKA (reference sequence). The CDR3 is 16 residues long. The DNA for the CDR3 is TGCTGTGCTAGAGGGGTCCCCAGGGATAGCAATCAGCTCCAGCATTTT. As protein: CCARGVPRDSNQLQHF.

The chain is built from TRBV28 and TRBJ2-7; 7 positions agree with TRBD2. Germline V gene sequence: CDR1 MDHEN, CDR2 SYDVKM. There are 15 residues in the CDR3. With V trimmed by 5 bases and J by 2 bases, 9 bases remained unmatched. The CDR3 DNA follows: TGTGCCAGCAGTCGGGGGGTAGCGATGCCCTACGAGCAGTACTTC. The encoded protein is CASSRGVAMPYEQYF.

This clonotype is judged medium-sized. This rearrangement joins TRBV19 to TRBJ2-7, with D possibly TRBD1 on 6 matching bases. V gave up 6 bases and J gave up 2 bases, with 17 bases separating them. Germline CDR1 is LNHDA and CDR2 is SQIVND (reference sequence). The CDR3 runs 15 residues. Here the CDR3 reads CASSRRQDRPYEQYF. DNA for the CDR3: TGTGCCAGTAGCAGAAGACAGGACCGGCCCTACGAGCAGTACTTC.

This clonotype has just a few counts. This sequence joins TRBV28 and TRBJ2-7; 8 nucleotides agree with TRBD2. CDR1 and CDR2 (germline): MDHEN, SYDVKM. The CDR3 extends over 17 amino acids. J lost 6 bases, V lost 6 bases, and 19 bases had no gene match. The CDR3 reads CASSLSPGLEGSGEQYF. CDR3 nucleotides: TGTGCCAGCAGCCTCTCCCCGGGACTAGAAGGCTCGGGCGAGCAGTACTTC.

The CDR3 sequence is CASSLSWGQLGQPQHF. CDR3 sequence (DNA): TGTGCCAGCAGTTTATCGTGGGGACAACTCGGCCAGCCCCAGCATTTT. The V and J genes are TRBV27 and TRBJ1-5; a possible D gene is TRBD1 (6 bases). The germline gives CDR1 MNHEY, CDR2 SMNVEV (reference sequence). This CDR3 has 16 residues. Trimming stripped 0 bases from V and 7 bases from J, with 16 bases between.

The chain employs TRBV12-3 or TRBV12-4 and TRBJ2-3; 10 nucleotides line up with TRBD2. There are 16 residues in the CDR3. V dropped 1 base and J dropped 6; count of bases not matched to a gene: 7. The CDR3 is CASSLVAGGMRDTQYF. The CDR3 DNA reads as TGTGCCAGCAGTTTAGTAGCGGGGGGAATGCGGGATACGCAGTATTTT.

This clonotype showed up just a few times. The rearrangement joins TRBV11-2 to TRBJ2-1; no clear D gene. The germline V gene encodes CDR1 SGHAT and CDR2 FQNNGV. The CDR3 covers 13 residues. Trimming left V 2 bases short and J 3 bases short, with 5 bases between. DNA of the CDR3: TGTGCCAGCAGCTTACCTAGCTACAATGAGCAGTTCTTC. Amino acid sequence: CASSLPSYNEQFF. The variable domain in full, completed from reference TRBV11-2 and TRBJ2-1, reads EAGVAQSPRYKIIEKRQSVAFWCNPISGHATLYWYQQILGQGPKLLIQFQNNGVVDDSQLPKDRFSAERLKGVDSTLKIQPAKLEDSAVYLCASSLPSYNEQFFGPGTRLTVL.

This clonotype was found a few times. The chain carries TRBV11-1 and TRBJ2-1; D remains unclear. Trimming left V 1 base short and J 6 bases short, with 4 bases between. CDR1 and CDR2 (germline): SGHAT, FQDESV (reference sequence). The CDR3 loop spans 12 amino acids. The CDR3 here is CASSLESNEQFF. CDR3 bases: TGTGCCAGCAGCTTAGAGAGCAATGAGCAGTTCTTC.

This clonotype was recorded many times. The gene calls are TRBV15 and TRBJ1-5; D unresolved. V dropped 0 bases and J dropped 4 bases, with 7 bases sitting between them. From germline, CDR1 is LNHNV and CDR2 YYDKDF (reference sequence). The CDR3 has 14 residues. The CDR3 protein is CATSRDPENQPQHF. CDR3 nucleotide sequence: TGTGCCACCAGCAGAGACCCAGAAAATCAGCCCCAGCATTTT.

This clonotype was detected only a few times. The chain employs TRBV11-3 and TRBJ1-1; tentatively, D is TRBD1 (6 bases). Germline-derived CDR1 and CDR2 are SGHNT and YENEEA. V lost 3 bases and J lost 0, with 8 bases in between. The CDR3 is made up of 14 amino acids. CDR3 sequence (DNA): TGTGCCAGCAGCTTCGCAGGGGTGAACACTGAAGCTTTCTTT. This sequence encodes CASSFAGVNTEAFF.

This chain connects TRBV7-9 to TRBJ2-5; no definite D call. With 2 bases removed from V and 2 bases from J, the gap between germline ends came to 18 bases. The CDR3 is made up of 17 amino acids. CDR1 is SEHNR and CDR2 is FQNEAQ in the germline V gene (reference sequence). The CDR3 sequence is CASSLWPATRLQETQYF. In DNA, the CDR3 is TGTGCCAGCAGCTTATGGCCTGCGACGAGGCTACAAGAGACCCAGTACTTC.

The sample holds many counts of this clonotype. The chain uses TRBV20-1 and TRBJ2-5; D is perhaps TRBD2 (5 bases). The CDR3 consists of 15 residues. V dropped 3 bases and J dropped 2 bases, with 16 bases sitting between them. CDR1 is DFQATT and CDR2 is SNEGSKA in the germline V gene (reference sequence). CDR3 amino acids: CSARRRDIGQETQYF. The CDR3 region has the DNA TGCAGTGCTAGGCGACGGGATATAGGGCAAGAGACCCAGTACTTC.